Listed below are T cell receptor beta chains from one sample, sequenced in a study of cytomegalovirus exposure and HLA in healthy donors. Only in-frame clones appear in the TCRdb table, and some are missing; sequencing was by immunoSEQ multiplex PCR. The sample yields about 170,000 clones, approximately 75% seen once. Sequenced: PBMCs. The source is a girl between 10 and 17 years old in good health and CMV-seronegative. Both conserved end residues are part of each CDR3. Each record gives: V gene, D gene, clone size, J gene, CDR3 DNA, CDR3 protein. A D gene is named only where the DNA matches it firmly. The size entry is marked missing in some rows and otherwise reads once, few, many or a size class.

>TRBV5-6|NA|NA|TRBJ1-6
TGTGCCTCCAAGGGGGGGCGCGGGTATAATTCACCCCTCCACTTT
CASKGGRGYNSPLHF
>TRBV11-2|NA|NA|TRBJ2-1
TGTGCCAGCAGCTTAGTCCAGGGGGGCCATGAGCAGTTCTTC
CASSLVQGGHEQFF
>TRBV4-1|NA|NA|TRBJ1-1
TGCGCCAGCAGCCAAGAAGGGACTAACACTGAAGCTTTCTTT
CASSQEGTNTEAFF
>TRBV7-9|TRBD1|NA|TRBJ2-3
TGTGCCAGCAGCCCGCGGGACAGGGGGAGCACAGATACGCAGTATTTT
CASSPRDRGSTDTQYF
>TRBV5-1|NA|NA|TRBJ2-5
TGCGCCAGCAGCTTGACAGTGACCCAAGAGACCCAGTACTTC
CASSLTVTQETQYF
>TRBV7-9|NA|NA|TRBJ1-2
TGTGCCAGCAGCCGCCATACACCCAGGGGCCCCCAATATGGCTACACCTTC
CASSRHTPRGPQYGYTF
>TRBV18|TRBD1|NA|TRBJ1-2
TGTGCCAGCTCACCAGCAGGGGGCTATGGCTACACCTTC
CASSPAGGYGYTF
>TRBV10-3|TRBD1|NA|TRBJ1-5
TGTGCCATCAGGGGACAGGGAGTAGGTGATACTCAACAGCCCCAGCATTTT
CAIRGQGVGDTQQPQHF
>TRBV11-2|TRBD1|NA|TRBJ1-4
TGTGCCAGCAGCGGGACAGCCTCGAATGAAAAACTGTTTTTT
CASSGTASNEKLFF
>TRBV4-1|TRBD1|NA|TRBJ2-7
TGCGCCAGCAGCCAATTGGGACAGGGACTCTACGAGCAGTACTTC
CASSQLGQGLYEQYF
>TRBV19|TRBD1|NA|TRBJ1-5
TGTGCCAGCTCCAATCAGGGACAGGGGGATCAGCCCCAGCATTTT
CASSNQGQGDQPQHF
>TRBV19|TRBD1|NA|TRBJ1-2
TGTGCCAGTCAGACTCGGGACAGGGCCGCTTATGGCTACACCTTC
CASQTRDRAAYGYTF
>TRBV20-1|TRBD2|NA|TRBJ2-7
TGCAGTGCTAGAGGGGGGGGCGAGCAGTACTTC
CSARGGGEQYF
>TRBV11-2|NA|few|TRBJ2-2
TGTGCCAGCAGCTTATCGGGTAGAAGGACCGGGGAGCTGTTTTTT
CASSLSGRRTGELFF
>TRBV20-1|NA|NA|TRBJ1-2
TGCAGTGCTAGTCATAACTATGGCTACACCTTC
CSASHNYGYTF
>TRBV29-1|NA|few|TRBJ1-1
TGCAGCGTTGTGAGCAGGGCGACTGTGAACACTGAAGCTTTCTTT
CSVVSRATVNTEAFF
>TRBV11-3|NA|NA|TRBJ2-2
TGTGCCAGCAGCCGCGGTGACGCTCACACCGGGGAGCTGTTTTTT
CASSRGDAHTGELFF
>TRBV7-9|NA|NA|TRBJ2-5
TGTGCCAGCTCCGGGTTGGGCCAAGAGACCCAGTACTTC
CASSGLGQETQYF
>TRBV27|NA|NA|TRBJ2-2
TGTGCCAGCAGTCACTTCGACAGGCACCGTATTTTGAACACCGGGGAGCTGTTTTTT
CASSHFDRHRILNTGELFF
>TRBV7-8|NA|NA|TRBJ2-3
TGTGCCAGCAGCTCACTGGATACGCAGTATTTT
CASSSLDTQYF
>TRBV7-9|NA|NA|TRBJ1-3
TGTGCCAGCAGCCCCCGGACAGACACCATATATTTT
CASSPRTDTIYF
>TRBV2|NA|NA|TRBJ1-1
TGTGCCGCCCGGCGCGGGTCGCTTTCAGGCGAAGCTTTCTTT
CAARRGSLSGEAFF
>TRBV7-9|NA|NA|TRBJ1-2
TGTGCCAGCAGCTACCCCGATGGGAGAGGCTACACCTTC
CASSYPDGRGYTF
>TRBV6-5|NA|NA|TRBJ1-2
TGTGCCAGCAGTTTTCAGGCCTTCTATGGCTACACCTTC
CASSFQAFYGYTF
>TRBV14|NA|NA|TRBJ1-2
TGTGCCAGCAGCCAAGAAAGACAGAGTTATGGCTACACCTTC
CASSQERQSYGYTF
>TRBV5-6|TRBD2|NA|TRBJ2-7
TGTGCCAGCAGCTTGGTGGGGGGGATGAACTACGAGCAGTACTTC
CASSLVGGMNYEQYF
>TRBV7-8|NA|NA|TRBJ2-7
TGTGCCAGCAGCTTAGATCCAGGGCCCTACGAGCAGTACTTC
CASSLDPGPYEQYF
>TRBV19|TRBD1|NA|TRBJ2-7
TGTGCCAGTAGTACCCCCAGGACAGGGCAAACCTACGAGCAGTACTTC
CASSTPRTGQTYEQYF
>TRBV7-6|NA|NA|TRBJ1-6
TGTGCCAGCAGCTCGACAGCAGATAATTCACCCCTCCACTTT
CASSSTADNSPLHF
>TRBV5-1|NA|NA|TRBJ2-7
TGCGCCAGCAGCTCCGAAGGAGGGAACTACGAGCAGTACTTC
CASSSEGGNYEQYF
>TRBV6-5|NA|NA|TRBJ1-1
TGTGCCAGCAGTTACTATCGGGGGGTGGGCACTGAAGCTTTCTTT
CASSYYRGVGTEAFF
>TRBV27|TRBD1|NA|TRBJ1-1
TGTGCCAGCAGCCCACGACAGGGGGCGATGATGAACACTGAAGCTTTCTTT
CASSPRQGAMMNTEAFF
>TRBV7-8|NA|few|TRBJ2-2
TGTGCCAGCAGCTACAGAATGGGCGGGGAGCTGTTTTTT
CASSYRMGGELFF
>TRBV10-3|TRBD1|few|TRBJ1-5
TGTGCCATCAGCCGGACAGGCGATAGCAATCAGCCCCAGCATTTT
CAISRTGDSNQPQHF
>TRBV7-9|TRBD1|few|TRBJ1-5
TGTGCCAGCAGCTTAGCGGGGACAGGGGGCTTGCATCAGCCCCAGCATTTT
CASSLAGTGGLHQPQHF